This note documents a single T cell receptor beta chain sequence. These data belong to a study of T cells in pancreatic ductal adenocarcinoma. Repertoires were generated with immunoSEQ multiplex PCR, while TCRdb's copy carries only in-frame clones and drops some. The table records approximately 97,000 clones, roughly 95% of them present only once. Germline CDR1 SGHTA, CDR2 FQGNSA. The V end lost 3 bases, the J end lost 4 bases, and 10 bases lay between the germline ends. The length of the CDR3 is 13 residues. Surgery without prior neoadjuvant therapy was the treatment of the selected pancreatic ductal adenocarcinoma patients.

The chain combines TRBV7-2 with TRBJ2-7; D is uncertain. The sample was PBMCs. This sequence was found in a human donor with pancreatic ductal adenocarcinoma. The CDR3 coding sequence is TGTGCCAGCAGCTTCATTTTAGCTTACGAGCAGTACTTC. This sequence encodes CASSFILAYEQYF.